This T cell receptor beta chain was identified in a study of response to subunit inactivated influenza vaccine. Study outcomes and limitations: With each seasonal influenza vaccination, the authors suggested, few new T cells are recruited.

In the case of this clonotype: Its target is not known.

In TCRdb, the RT-PCR reads were re-called with MiXCR into one record per CDR3 protein. The sample yields about 570,000 distinct CDR3 sequences, roughly 12% seen once. Germline CDR1 reads DFQATT; CDR2 reads SNEGSKA (reference sequence). CDR3 length equals 16 residues. Trimming cost V 6 bases and J 3 bases; bases outside gene matches: 13. The same sample was also studied in work on T cells expressing NK-cell markers. Per that study: The cDNA for TCR beta came from 5'RACE template switching with UMIs. Sorted T-cell subsets CD3+CD56+NKG2C+, CD3+CD56+NKG2C- and CD3+CD56-NKG2C+ were TCR beta-sequenced. In a group of 5 or 6 donors, dominant NKG2C+ clonotypes represented about 1.0-8% of CD8+ T cells.

The source was PBMCs from blood, collected on the day of vaccination. The chain carries TRBV20-1 and TRBJ2-1; 8 bases fit TRBD2. This receptor was identified in a man aged 45 to 65 who received an inactivated influenza vaccine. The CDR3 protein is CSATSSIAGFYNEQFF. CDR3 DNA: TGCAGTGCCACCTCCTCAATAGCGGGATTCTACAATGAGCAGTTCTTC.